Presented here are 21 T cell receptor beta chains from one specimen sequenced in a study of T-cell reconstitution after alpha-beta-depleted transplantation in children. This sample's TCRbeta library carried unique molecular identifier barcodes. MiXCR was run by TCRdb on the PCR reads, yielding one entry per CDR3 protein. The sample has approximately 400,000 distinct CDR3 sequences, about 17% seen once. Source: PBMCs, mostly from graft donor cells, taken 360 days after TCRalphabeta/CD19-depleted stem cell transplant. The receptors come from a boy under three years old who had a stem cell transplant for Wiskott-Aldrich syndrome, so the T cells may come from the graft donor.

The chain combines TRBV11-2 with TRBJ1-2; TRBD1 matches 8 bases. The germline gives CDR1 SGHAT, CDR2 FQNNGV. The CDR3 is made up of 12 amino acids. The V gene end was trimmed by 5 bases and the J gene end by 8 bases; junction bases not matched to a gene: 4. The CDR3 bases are TGTGCCAGCAGCCAGGGGGCAGGCGGCTACACCTTC. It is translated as CASSQGAGGYTF. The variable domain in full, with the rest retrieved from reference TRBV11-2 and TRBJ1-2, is EAGVAQSPRYKIIEKRQSVAFWCNPISGHATLYWYQQILGQGPKLLIQFQNNGVVDDSQLPKDRFSAERLKGVDSTLKIQPAKLEDSAVYLCASSQGAGGYTFGSGTRLTVV.

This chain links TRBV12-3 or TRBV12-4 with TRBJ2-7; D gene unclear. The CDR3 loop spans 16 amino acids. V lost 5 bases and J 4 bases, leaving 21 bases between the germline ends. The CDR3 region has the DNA TGTGCCAGCAGTGTAACTCCTCCCTTGGGCGCTTACGAGCAGTACTTC. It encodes CASSVTPPLGAYEQYF.

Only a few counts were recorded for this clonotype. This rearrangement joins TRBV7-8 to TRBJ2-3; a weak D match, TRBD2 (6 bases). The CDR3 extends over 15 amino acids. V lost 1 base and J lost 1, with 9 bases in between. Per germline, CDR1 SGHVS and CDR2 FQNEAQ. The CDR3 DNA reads TGTGCCAGCAGCTTAGGGCTAGCGCGCACAGATACGCAGTATTTT. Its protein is CASSLGLARTDTQYF.

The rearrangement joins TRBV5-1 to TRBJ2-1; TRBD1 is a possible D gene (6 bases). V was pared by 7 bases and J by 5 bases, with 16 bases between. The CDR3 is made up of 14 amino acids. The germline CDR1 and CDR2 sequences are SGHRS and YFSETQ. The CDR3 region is CASAIQGRDNEQFF. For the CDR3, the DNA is TGCGCCAGCGCAATACAGGGAAGGGACAATGAGCAGTTCTTC.

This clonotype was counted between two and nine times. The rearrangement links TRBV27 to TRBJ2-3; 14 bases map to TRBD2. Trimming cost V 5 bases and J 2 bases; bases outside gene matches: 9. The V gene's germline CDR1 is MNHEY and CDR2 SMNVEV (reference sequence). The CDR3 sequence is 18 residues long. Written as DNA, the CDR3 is TGTGCCAGCAGTGCCGGGACTAGCGGGAGATCTCTCACAGATACGCAGTATTTT. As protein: CASSAGTSGRSLTDTQYF.

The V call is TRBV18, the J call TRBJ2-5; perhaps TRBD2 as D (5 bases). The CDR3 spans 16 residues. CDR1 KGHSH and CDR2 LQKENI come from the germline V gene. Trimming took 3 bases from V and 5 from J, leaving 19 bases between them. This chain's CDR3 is CASSPGIGNLEETQYF. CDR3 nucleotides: TGTGCCAGCTCACCCGGGATAGGGAACTTGGAGGAGACCCAGTACTTC.

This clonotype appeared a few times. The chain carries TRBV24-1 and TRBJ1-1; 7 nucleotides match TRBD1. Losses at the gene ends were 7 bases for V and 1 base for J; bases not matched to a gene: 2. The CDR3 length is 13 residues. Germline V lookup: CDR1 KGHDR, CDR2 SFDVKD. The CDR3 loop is CATRQGSNTEAFF. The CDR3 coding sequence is TGTGCCACCAGACAGGGGTCGAACACTGAAGCTTTCTTT.

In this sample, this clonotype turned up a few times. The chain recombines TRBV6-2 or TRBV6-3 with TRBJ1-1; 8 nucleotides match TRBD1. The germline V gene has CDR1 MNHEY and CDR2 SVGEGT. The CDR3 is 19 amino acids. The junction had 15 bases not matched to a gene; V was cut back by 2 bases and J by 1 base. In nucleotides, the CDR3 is TGTGCCAGCAGTTACCTCCCCAGACAGGGGAAACAAACGAACACTGAAGCTTTCTTT. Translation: CASSYLPRQGKQTNTEAFF.

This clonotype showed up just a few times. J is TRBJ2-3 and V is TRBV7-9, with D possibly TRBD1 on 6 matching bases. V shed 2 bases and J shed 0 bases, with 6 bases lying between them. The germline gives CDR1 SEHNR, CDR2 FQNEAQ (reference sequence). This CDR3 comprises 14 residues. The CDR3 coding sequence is TGTGCCAGCAGCTTACAGGGGAGCACAGATACGCAGTATTTT. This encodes CASSLQGSTDTQYF.

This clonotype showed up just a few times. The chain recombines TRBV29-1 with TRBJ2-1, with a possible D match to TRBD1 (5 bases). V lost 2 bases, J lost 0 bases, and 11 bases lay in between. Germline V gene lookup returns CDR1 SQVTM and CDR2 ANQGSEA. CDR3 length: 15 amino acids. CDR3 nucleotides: TGCAGCGTTGAAAACAGGCCGAGCTCCTACAATGAGCAGTTCTTC. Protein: CSVENRPSSYNEQFF.

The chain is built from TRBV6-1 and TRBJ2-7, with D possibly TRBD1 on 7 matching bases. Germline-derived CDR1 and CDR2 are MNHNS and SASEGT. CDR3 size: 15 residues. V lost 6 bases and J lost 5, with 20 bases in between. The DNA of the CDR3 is TGTGCCAGCAGCACTAGGGGCAGGGGGGAAAACGAGCAGTACTTC. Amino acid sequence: CASSTRGRGENEQYF.

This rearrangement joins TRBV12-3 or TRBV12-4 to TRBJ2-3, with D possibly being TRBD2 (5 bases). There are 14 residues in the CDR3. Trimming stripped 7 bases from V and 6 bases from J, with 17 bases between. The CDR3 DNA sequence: TGTGCCAGCACCCCACGGCTAGCTTCTGATACGCAGTATTTT. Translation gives CASTPRLASDTQYF.

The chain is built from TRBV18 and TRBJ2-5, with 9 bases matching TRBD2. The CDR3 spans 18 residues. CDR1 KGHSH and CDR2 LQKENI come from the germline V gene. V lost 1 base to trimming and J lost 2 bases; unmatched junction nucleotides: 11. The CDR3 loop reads CASSPLGGRVKIQETQYF. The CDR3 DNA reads TGTGCCAGCTCACCACTCGGCGGGAGGGTGAAAATACAAGAGACCCAGTACTTC.

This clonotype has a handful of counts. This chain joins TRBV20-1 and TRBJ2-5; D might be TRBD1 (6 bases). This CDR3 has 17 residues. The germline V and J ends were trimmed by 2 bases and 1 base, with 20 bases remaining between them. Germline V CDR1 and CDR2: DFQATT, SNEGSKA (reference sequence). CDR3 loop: CSARTQGTLEPQETQYF. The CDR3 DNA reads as TGCAGTGCTAGAACTCAGGGGACCTTAGAGCCCCAAGAGACCCAGTACTTC.

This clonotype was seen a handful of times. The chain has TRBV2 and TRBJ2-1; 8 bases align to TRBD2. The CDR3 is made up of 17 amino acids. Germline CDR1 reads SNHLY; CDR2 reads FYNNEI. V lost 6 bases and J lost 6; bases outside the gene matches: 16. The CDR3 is CASSYSSPSGLRNEQFF. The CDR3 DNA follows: TGTGCCAGCAGCTACAGCTCGCCTAGCGGGCTCCGCAATGAGCAGTTCTTC.

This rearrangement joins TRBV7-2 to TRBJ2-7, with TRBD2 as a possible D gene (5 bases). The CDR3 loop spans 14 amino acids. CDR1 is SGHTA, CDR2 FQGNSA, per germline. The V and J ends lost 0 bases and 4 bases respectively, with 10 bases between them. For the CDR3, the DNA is TGTGCCAGCAGCTTAGCGGGAGTGAAATACGAGCAGTACTTC. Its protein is CASSLAGVKYEQYF.

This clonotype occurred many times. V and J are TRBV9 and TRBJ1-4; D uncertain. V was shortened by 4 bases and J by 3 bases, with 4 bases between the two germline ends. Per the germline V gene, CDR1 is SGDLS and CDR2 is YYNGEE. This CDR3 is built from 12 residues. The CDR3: CASSSPNEKLFF. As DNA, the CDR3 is TGTGCCAGCAGCTCACCTAATGAAAAACTGTTTTTT.

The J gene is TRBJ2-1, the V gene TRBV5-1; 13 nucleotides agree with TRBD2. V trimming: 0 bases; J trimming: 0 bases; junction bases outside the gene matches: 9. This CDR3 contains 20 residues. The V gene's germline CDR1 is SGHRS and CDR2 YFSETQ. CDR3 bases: TGCGCCAGCAGCTTGGCTTCGTATGGACTAGCGGGAGACTCCTACAATGAGCAGTTCTTC. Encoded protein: CASSLASYGLAGDSYNEQFF.

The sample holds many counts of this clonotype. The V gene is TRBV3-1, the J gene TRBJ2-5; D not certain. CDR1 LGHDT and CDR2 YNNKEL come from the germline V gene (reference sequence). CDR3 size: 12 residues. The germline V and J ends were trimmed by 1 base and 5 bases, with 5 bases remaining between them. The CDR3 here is CASSQVVETQYF. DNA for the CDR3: TGTGCCAGCAGCCAAGTAGTGGAGACCCAGTACTTC.

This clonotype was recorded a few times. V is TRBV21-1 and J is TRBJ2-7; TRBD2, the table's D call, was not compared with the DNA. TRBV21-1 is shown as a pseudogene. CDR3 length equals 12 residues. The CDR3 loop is CSHSGPSYEQYF. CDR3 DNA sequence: TGTTCCCATAGCGGGCCCTCCTACGAGCAGTACTTC.

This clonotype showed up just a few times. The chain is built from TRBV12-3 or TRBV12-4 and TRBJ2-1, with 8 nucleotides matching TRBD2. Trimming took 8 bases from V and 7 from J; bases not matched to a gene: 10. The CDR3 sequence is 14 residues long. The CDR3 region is CASSRAGGVNEQFF. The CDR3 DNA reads TGTGCCAGCTCTCGGGCGGGGGGTGTAAATGAGCAGTTCTTC.